The 28 T cell receptor beta chains below come from one sample, sequenced in a study of OX40 agonist ivuxolimab in advanced cancers. Profiling relied on immunoSEQ multiplex PCR, and the TCRdb table lists in-frame clones only, not all of them. The table lists some 48,000 clones, about nine tenths of them singletons. Sequenced material: CD4+ or CD8+ T cells sorted from blood, taken in a trial of the OX40 agonist ivuxolimab. All receptors come from an adult with an advanced solid tumor such as melanoma, head and neck, liver or kidney cancer.

This sequence joins TRBV6-5 and TRBJ2-7, with D possibly TRBD1 on 6 matching bases. This CDR3 has 14 residues. Trimming left V 5 bases short and J 0 bases short, with 11 bases between. Germline-derived CDR1 and CDR2 are MNHEY and SVGAGI. CDR3 amino acids: CASSTQQGSYEQYV. The CDR3 nucleotides read TGTGCCAGCAGTACCCAACAGGGCTCCTACGAGCAGTACGTC.

The chain combines TRBV6-5 with TRBJ1-1; no definite D call. The length of the CDR3 is 13 residues. Trimming pared 6 bases from V and 2 bases from J, leaving 10 bases between. Germline V CDR1 and CDR2: MNHEY, SVGAGI. This CDR3 reads CASRQTSNTEAFF. CDR3 bases: TGTGCCAGCAGACAGACCTCCAACACTGAAGCTTTCTTT.

Turning to this clone: One junction end disagrees with the germline gene, perhaps due to a read error. V is TRBV27 and J is TRBJ2-7; the match to TRBD2 covers 7 bases. Germline-derived CDR1 and CDR2 are MNHEY and SMNVEV (reference sequence). CDR3 length: 15 residues. Written as DNA, the CDR3 is TGTGCCAGCAGTTTGGAGGGAGGGGCTTCCTACGAGCAGTGCTTC. Its translation: CASSLEGGASYEQCF.

The chain links TRBV28 to TRBJ1-1; D gene uncertain. Germline loops: CDR1 MDHEN, CDR2 SYDVKM. There are 15 residues in the CDR3. V dropped 2 bases and J dropped 1 base, with 11 bases sitting between them. The CDR3 here is CASSLTADGNTEAFF. CDR3 coding DNA: TGTGCCAGCAGTTTAACGGCCGATGGGAACACTGAAGCTTTCTTT.

The V and J genes are TRBV20-1 and TRBJ2-1, with 7 nucleotides matching TRBD2. V shed 5 bases, J shed 8 bases, and the junction held 3 bases outside the gene matches. This CDR3 contains 11 residues. Germline assignment: CDR1 DFQATT and CDR2 SNEGSKA (reference sequence). The CDR3 region has the DNA TGCAGTGCTGGTGGGGGGGATGAGCAGTTCTTC. Translation gives CSAGGGDEQFF.

The chain links TRBV30 to TRBJ2-7; no clear D gene. CDR1 GTSNPN and CDR2 SVGIG come from the germline V gene (reference sequence). The ends were cut back, 1 base at V and 0 bases at J, with 16 bases in the middle. This CDR3 comprises 16 residues. CDR3 nucleotide sequence: TGTGCCTGGAGTGGGACGTATTCCAGGAGCTCCTACGAGCAGTACTTC. The encoded protein is CAWSGTYSRSSYEQYF.

The chain combines TRBV16 with TRBJ1-1, with D uncertain. V lost 2 bases and J lost 1, with 5 bases in between. CDR1 and CDR2 (germline): KGHSY, FQNENV. The CDR3 is 13 residues long. The CDR3 sequence: CASSQGENTEAFF. The CDR3 nucleotides are TGTGCCAGCAGCCAAGGAGAGAACACTGAAGCTTTCTTT. Based on the CDR3 plus reference TRBV16 and TRBJ1-1, the full variable domain is GEEVAQTPKHLVRGEGQKAKLYCAPIKGHSYVFWYQQVLKNEFKFLISFQNENVFDETGMPKERFSAKCLPNSPCSLEIQATKLEDSAVYFCASSQGENTEAFFGQGTRLTVV.

This chain links TRBV27 with TRBJ1-5; D is uncertain. Trimming pared 2 bases from V and 4 bases from J, leaving 3 bases between. The CDR3 is made up of 12 amino acids. CDR1 is MNHEY and CDR2 is SMNVEV in the germline V gene (reference sequence). CDR3 nucleotides: TGTGCCAGCAGTTTACCGAATCAGCCCCAGCATTTT. This encodes CASSLPNQPQHF.

V gene TRBV2 combines with J gene TRBJ1-3, with 8 bases aligning to TRBD1. Losses at the gene ends were 6 bases for V and 6 bases for J; bases not matched to a gene: 7. The V gene's germline CDR1 is SNHLY and CDR2 FYNNEI. CDR3 size: 14 residues. The chain's CDR3 is CASSPGTGLNTIYF. The CDR3 nucleotides are TGTGCCAGCAGCCCCGGGACAGGCTTAAACACCATATATTTT. Looking up the rest from reference TRBV2 and TRBJ1-3 gives the full variable domain: EPEVTQTPSHQVTQMGQEVILRCVPISNHLYFYWYRQILGQKVEFLVSFYNNEISEKSEIFDDQFSVERPDGSNFTLKIRSTKLEDSAMYFCASSPGTGLNTIYFGEGSWLTVV.

V and J are TRBV7-9 and TRBJ2-1; 8 nucleotides match TRBD1. The CDR3 sequence is 16 residues long. V lost 8 bases, J lost 2 bases, and 11 bases stayed unmatched. Germline V CDR1 and CDR2: SEHNR, FQNEAQ (reference sequence). CDR3 amino acids: CASQTENRGTYNEQFF. DNA for the CDR3: TGTGCCAGCCAAACGGAGAACAGGGGGACCTACAATGAGCAGTTCTTC.

This clone was seen only once. The genes are TRBV19 and TRBJ2-1; TRBD2 aligns across 12 bases. Trimming cost V 6 bases and J 0 bases; bases outside gene matches: 6. Germline loops: CDR1 LNHDA, CDR2 SQIVND (reference sequence). CDR3 length equals 17 residues. Written as DNA, the CDR3 is TGTGCCAGTAGGCCAACTAGCGGGGGGAGCTCCTACAATGAGCAGTTCTTC. This codes for CASRPTSGGSSYNEQFF. The full variable domain, completed using reference TRBV19 and TRBJ2-1, is DGGITQSPKYLFRKEGQNVTLSCEQNLNHDAMYWYRQDPGQGLRLIYYSQIVNDFQKGDIAEGYSVSREKKESFPLTVTSAQKNPTAFYLCASRPTSGGSSYNEQFFGPGTRLTVL.

V gene TRBV6-5 combines with J gene TRBJ2-1; 7 nucleotides line up with TRBD2. The CDR3 contains 14 residues. In germline, CDR1 is MNHEY, CDR2 SVGAGI. Unmatched junction bases numbered 6, after V lost 10 bases and J lost 0 bases. The CDR3 DNA is TGTGCCACAACGGGGGAGGGCTCCTACAATGAGCAGTTCTTC. It specifies CATTGEGSYNEQFF.

The chain has TRBV25-1 and TRBJ2-1, with D unclear. Looked up from germline, CDR1 is MGHDK and CDR2 is SYGVNS. Trimming pared 6 bases from V and 5 bases from J, leaving 8 bases between. The CDR3 length is 12 residues. The CDR3, as DNA: TGTGCCAGCAGCCCAAAGAACAATGAGCAGTTCTTC. Translating it yields CASSPKNNEQFF. Using reference TRBV25-1 and TRBJ2-1 for the parts outside the CDR3, the full variable domain is EADIYQTPRYLVIGTGKKITLECSQTMGHDKMYWYQQDPGMELHLIHYSYGVNSTEKGDLSSESTVSRIRTEHFPLTLESARPSHTSQYLCASSPKNNEQFFGPGTRLTVL.

This chain joins TRBV4-1 and TRBJ1-2, with D perhaps matching TRBD1 (5 bases). Germline CDR1 is MGHRA and CDR2 is YSYEKL. This CDR3 is built from 16 residues. V gave up 0 bases and J gave up 2 bases, with 13 bases separating them. The CDR3 DNA sequence: TGCGCCAGCAGCCAAGAAAGTATCCGGGACAACTATGGCTACACCTTC. Protein product: CASSQESIRDNYGYTF.

CDR3: CASSMTSGGFDTQYF. The DNA of the CDR3 is TGTGCCAGTAGTATGACTAGCGGGGGGTTCGATACGCAGTATTTT. The V call is TRBV19, the J call TRBJ2-3, with 13 bases that match TRBD2. In germline, CDR1 is LNHDA, CDR2 SQIVND (reference sequence). J was trimmed by 6 bases and V by 3 bases; bases with no gene match: 3. The CDR3 spans 15 residues. Based on the CDR3 plus reference TRBV19 and TRBJ2-3, the full variable domain is DGGITQSPKYLFRKEGQNVTLSCEQNLNHDAMYWYRQDPGQGLRLIYYSQIVNDFQKGDIAEGYSVSREKKESFPLTVTSAQKNPTAFYLCASSMTSGGFDTQYFGPGTRLTVL.

V usage is TRBV30 and J usage is TRBJ2-7, with D unclear. The CDR3 length is 12 residues. CDR1 is GTSNPN and CDR2 is SVGIG in the germline V gene (reference sequence). Trimming cost V 2 bases and J 0 bases, with 5 bases left between them. Here the CDR3 DNA reads TGTGCCTGGAGTTCGGTCTCCTACGAGCAGTACTTC. This gives the protein CAWSSVSYEQYF.

This clone appeared once. This chain uses TRBV4-1 with TRBJ2-5; 10 bases map to TRBD2. Germline CDR1 is MGHRA and CDR2 is YSYEKL. The length of the CDR3 is 15 residues. J lost 4 bases, V lost 3 bases, and 5 bases had no gene match. CDR3 DNA sequence: TGCGCCAGCAGCCAGGAAGCGGGGGGGGTAGAGACCCAGTACTTC. This gives the protein CASSQEAGGVETQYF.

The CDR3 region is CASSDPGANEKLFF. The CDR3 coding sequence is TGTGCCAGCAGTGACCCGGGGGCTAATGAAAAACTGTTTTTT. The chain has TRBV2 and TRBJ1-4, with D possibly matching TRBD1 (5 bases). CDR3 length equals 14 residues. V shed 3 bases and J shed 3 bases, with 8 bases lying between them. Germline V gives CDR1 SNHLY, CDR2 FYNNEI.

The chain carries TRBV27 and TRBJ1-1; no clear D gene. V was cut by 0 bases and J by 0 bases, with 8 bases left in between. The CDR3 length is 15 residues. Germline values: CDR1 MNHEY, CDR2 SMNVEV (reference sequence). Here the CDR3 DNA reads TGTGCCAGCAGTTTATCGTACGGCATGAACACTGAAGCTTTCTTT. It specifies CASSLSYGMNTEAFF.

The rearrangement joins TRBV27 to TRBJ1-5, with 8 bases identical to TRBD1. Germline lookup yields CDR1 MNHEY and CDR2 SMNVEV (reference sequence). With 5 bases clipped from V and 12 bases from J, the junction kept 15 bases outside the gene matches. The CDR3 contains 15 residues. DNA for the CDR3: TGTGCCAGCAGTCCAAGGACAGGGCCGATCAGGGACCAGCATTTT. Translated, it gives CASSPRTGPIRDQHF.

The chain couples TRBV19 to TRBJ2-1; possibly TRBD1 for D (6 bases). Deletions cut 3 bases from V and 4 bases from J, with 13 bases between. Per germline, CDR1 LNHDA and CDR2 SQIVND (reference sequence). The CDR3 has 15 residues. CDR3 sequence reads: CASSIPTGFYNEQFF. The CDR3 DNA sequence: TGTGCCAGTAGTATCCCGACAGGATTTTACAATGAGCAGTTCTTC.

This clone showed up just once. J is TRBJ1-5 and V is TRBV2; D unclear. Germline V lookup: CDR1 SNHLY, CDR2 FYNNEI. The V and J ends lost 5 bases and 1 base respectively, with 9 bases between them. The CDR3 runs to 14 residues. The CDR3 is CASSRPGSNQPQHF. CDR3 bases: TGTGCCAGCAGTCGCCCGGGGAGCAATCAGCCCCAGCATTTT.

The DNA for the CDR3 is TGTGCCAGCAGTTTATCAGGGACCCCCTCCAGTGGCTACACCTTC. Translation: CASSLSGTPSSGYTF. The chain links TRBV27 to TRBJ1-2; possibly TRBD1 for D (5 bases). The germline gives CDR1 MNHEY, CDR2 SMNVEV (reference sequence). V lost 0 bases, J lost 7 bases, and 15 bases lay in between. The CDR3 length is 15 residues.

This chain uses TRBV25-1 with TRBJ1-1; 10 nucleotides align to TRBD1. The CDR3 sequence is 13 residues long. Trimming at V came to 5 bases and at J to 10 bases, leaving 7 bases not matched to a gene. Per the germline V gene, CDR1 is MGHDK and CDR2 is SYGVNS. The CDR3, as DNA: TGTGCCAGCAGTCTGACAGGGGGCGCGGGAGCTTTCTTT. Its protein product is CASSLTGGAGAFF.

Notes on this clone: The sample holds other DNA sequences that translate to the same CDR3. The chain has TRBV4-1 and TRBJ2-5, with 10 nucleotides matching TRBD1. The length of the CDR3 is 14 residues. V lost 3 bases, J lost 2 bases, and 0 bases stayed unmatched. The germline V gene encodes CDR1 MGHRA and CDR2 YSYEKL. This CDR3 reads CASSQDRGQETQYF. The CDR3 nucleotides read TGCGCCAGCAGCCAGGACAGGGGGCAAGAGACCCAGTACTTC.

V gene TRBV10-3 combines with J gene TRBJ1-2; 8 bases are shared with TRBD1. This CDR3 is 14 amino acids long. CDR1 is ENHRY and CDR2 is SYGVKD in the germline V gene. V lost 6 bases, J lost 7 bases, and 10 bases stayed unmatched. The DNA for the CDR3 is TGTGCCATCAGCGTTAAGGACAGGGCGGGTGGCTACACCTTC. Its protein product is CAISVKDRAGGYTF.

For the CDR3, the DNA is TGTGCCAGCATTATCTCGGAGAACACTGAAGCTTTCTTT. It translates to CASIISENTEAFF. V gene TRBV7-9 combines with J gene TRBJ1-1; the D is unclear. The CDR3 has 13 residues. In germline, CDR1 is SEHNR, CDR2 FQNEAQ (reference sequence). V gave up 7 bases and J gave up 1 base, with 10 bases separating them.

The chain combines TRBV30 with TRBJ1-6; the match to TRBD1 covers 7 bases. This CDR3 is 13 amino acids long. CDR1 GTSNPN and CDR2 SVGIG come from the germline V gene (reference sequence). Trimming removed 0 bases from V and 7 bases from J; junction bases left unmatched: 0. The CDR3 spells CAWSVQGNSPLHF. The CDR3 DNA reads TGTGCCTGGAGTGTACAGGGGAATTCACCCCTCCACTTT. Full variable domain (outside the CDR3, taken from reference TRBV30 and TRBJ1-6): SQTIHQWPATLVQPVGSPLSLECTVEGTSNPNLYWYRQAAGRGLQLLFYSVGIGQISSEVPQNLSASRPQDRQFILSSKKLLLSDSGFYLCAWSVQGNSPLHFGNGTRLTVT.